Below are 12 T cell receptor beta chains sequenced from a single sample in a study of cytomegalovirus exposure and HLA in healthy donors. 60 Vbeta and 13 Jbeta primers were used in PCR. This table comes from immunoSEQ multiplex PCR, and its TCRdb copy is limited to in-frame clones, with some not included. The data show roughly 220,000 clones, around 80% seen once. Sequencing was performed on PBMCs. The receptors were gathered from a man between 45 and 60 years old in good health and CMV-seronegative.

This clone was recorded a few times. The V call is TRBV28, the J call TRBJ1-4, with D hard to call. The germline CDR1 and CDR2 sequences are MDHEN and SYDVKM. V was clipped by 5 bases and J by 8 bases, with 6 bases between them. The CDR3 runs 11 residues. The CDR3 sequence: CASSPREKLFF. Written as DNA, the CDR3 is TGTGCCAGCAGTCCCAGGGAAAAACTGTTTTTT.

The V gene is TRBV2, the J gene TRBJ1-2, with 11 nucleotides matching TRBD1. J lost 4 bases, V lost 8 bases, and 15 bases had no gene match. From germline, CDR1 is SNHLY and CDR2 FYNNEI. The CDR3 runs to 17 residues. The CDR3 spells CASGSERTGGSSYGYTF. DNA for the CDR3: TGTGCCAGCGGATCGGAACGGACAGGGGGCTCAAGCTATGGCTACACCTTC.

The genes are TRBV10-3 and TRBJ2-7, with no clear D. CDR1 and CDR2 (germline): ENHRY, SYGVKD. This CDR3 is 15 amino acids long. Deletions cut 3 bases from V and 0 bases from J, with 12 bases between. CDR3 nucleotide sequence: TGTGCCATCAGTGATTCGACTCAAGGCTCCTACGAGCAGTACTTC. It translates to CAISDSTQGSYEQYF.

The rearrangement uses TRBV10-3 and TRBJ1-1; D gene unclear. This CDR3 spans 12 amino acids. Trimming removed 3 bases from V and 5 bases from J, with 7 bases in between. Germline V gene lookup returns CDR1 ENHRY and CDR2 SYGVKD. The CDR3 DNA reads TGTGCCATCAGTGAAACTGAAACTGAAGCTTTCTTT. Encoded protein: CAISETETEAFF.

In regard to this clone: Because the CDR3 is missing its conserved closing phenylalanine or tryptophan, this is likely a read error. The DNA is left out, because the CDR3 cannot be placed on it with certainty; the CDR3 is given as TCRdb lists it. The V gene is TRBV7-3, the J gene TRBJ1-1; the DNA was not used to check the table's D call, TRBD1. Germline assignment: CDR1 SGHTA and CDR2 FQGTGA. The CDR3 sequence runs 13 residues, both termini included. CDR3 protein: CASSPAGGEVLVY.

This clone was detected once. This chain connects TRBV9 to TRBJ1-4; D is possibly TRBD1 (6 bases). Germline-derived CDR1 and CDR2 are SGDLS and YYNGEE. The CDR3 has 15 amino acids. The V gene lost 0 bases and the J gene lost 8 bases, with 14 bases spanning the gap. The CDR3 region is CASSVEGRGTEKLFF. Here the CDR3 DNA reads TGTGCCAGCAGCGTAGAAGGCAGGGGCACGGAAAAACTGTTTTTT.

This chain's CDR3 is CASSSGRVGGQETQYF. Written as DNA, the CDR3 is TGCGCCAGCAGCTCGGGAAGGGTCGGAGGACAAGAGACCCAGTACTTC. V and J are TRBV5-1 and TRBJ2-5, with a possible D match to TRBD2 (5 bases). The ends were cut back, 3 bases at V and 2 bases at J, with 17 bases in the middle. This CDR3 region has 16 residues. Looked up from germline, CDR1 is SGHRS and CDR2 is YFSETQ.

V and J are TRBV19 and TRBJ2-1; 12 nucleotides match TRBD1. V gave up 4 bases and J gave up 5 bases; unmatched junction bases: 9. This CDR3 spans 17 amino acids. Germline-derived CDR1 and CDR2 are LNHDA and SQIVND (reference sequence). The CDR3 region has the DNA TGTGCCAGTAGTACCCGGGACAGGGGGCTTTTAAACAATGAGCAGTTCTTC. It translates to CASSTRDRGLLNNEQFF.

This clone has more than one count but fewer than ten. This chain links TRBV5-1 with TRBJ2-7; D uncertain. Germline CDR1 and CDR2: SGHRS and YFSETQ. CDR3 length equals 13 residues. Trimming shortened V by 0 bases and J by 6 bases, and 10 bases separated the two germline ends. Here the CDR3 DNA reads TGCGCCAGCAGCTTGGATCAGGTCTCCGAGCAGTACTTC. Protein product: CASSLDQVSEQYF.

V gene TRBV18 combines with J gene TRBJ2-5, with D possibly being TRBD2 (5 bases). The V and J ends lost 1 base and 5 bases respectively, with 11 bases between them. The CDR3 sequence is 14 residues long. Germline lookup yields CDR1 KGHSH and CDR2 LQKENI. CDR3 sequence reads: CASSPLRARETQYF. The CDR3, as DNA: TGTGCCAGCTCACCACTGAGGGCGCGGGAGACCCAGTACTTC.

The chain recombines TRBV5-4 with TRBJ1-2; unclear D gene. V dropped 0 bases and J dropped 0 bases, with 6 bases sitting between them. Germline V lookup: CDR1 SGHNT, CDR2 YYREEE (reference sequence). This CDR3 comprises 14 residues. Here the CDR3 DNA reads TGTGCCAGCAGCTTGGGGCAGGCTAACTATGGCTACACCTTC. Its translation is CASSLGQANYGYTF.

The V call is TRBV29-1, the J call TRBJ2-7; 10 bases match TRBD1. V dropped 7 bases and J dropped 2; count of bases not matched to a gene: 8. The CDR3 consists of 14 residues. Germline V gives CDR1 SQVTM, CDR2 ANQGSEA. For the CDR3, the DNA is TGCAGCGCTGGAGGGGGGACAGGGGCCTACGAGCAGTACTTC. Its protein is CSAGGGTGAYEQYF.